These 8 T cell receptor beta chains came from one sample sequenced in a study of T cell repertoires in cytomegalovirus infection (dated by TCRdb to about 2019). The antigens these receptors bind are not known. For sequencing, an Illumina HiSeq 1500 was employed. In TCRdb, the public reads were trimmed at Q25 with fastp and aligned with MiXCR, with productive beta chains retained. One record per CDR3 amino acid sequence lists the most common genes and DNA. The sample yields under 500,000 distinct CDR3 sequences; about 39% were counted once. 40% to 50% of the sample rests with the top ten. The meaning of the sample's treatment or condition label: in vitro stimulation with specific CMV peptide epitopes to enrich CMV-specific T cells. The sequencing used cultured PBMCs, collected from culture after CMV antigen stimulation. Receptors originate from a human donor in good health (CMV status not recorded). Some clones in this sample may be carry-over from other donors' samples.

The CDR3 coding sequence is TGTGCCAGCAGCTCCGCGGGGGCCTCTAATGAAAAACTGTTTTTT. Translation gives CASSSAGASNEKLFF. V and J are TRBV7-2 and TRBJ1-4, with D perhaps TRBD1 (6 bases). Trimming removed 4 bases at V and 3 bases at J, with 12 bases between. The germline V gene encodes CDR1 SGHTA and CDR2 FQGNSA. The CDR3 is 15 amino acids. The entire variable domain, with the rest obtained from reference TRBV7-2 and TRBJ1-4, is as follows: GAGVSQSPSNKVTEKGKDVELRCDPISGHTALYWYRQSLGQGLEFLIYFQGNSAPDKSGLPSDRFSAERTGGSVSTLTIQRTQQEDSAVYLCASSSAGASNEKLFFGSGTQLSVL.

V is TRBV3-1 and J is TRBJ2-1; D not resolved. This CDR3 has 11 amino acids. From germline, CDR1 is LGHDT and CDR2 YNNKEL (reference sequence). The V and J ends lost 5 bases and 14 bases respectively, with 13 bases between them. The CDR3 here is CASSFGGSKFF. For the CDR3, the DNA is TGTGCCAGCAGCTTTGGTGGCTCTAAGTTCTTC.

This sequence joins TRBV28 and TRBJ1-1; no firm D call. The CDR3 extends over 15 amino acids. CDR1 MDHEN and CDR2 SYDVKM come from the germline V gene. V lost 1 base and J 0 bases, leaving 9 bases between the germline ends. The CDR3 loop is CASSLFGRVNTEAFF. The CDR3 region has the DNA TGTGCCAGCAGTTTATTCGGAAGGGTGAACACTGAAGCTTTCTTT.

The sample holds a few counts of this clonotype. V gene TRBV7-8 combines with J gene TRBJ2-1, with 11 bases that match TRBD2. The CDR3 has 16 amino acids. The trim removed 5 bases at V and 4 bases at J, leaving 7 bases unmatched. CDR1 is SGHVS, CDR2 FQNEAQ, per germline. In DNA form, the CDR3 reads TGTGCCAGCAGCCCCCGTAGCGGGGGGGGGTACAATGAGCAGTTCTTC. Its protein product is CASSPRSGGGYNEQFF.

The chain links TRBV6-5 to TRBJ2-2, with unresolved D. Germline CDR1 reads MNHEY; CDR2 reads SVGAGI. Trimming stripped 6 bases from V and 3 bases from J, with 14 bases between. The CDR3 is 15 residues long. CDR3 region: CASSKGWRYTGELFF. The CDR3 region has the DNA TGTGCCAGCAGCAAGGGATGGCGGTACACCGGGGAGCTGTTTTTT.

The CDR3 loop reads CASSLGAGTQETQYF. CDR3 bases: TGCGCCAGCAGCTTAGGGGCAGGGACCCAAGAGACCCAGTACTTC. This chain links TRBV5-1 with TRBJ2-5; D is perhaps TRBD1 or TRBD2 (5 bases each). Between the trimmed V and J ends, which lost 2 bases and 1 base, there was a span of 12 bases. This CDR3 region has 15 residues. Germline V gene sequence: CDR1 SGHRS, CDR2 YFSETQ.

The chain employs TRBV6-8 and TRBJ2-7, with a weak D call TRBD2 (5 bases). Trimming stripped 9 bases from V and 5 bases from J, with 20 bases between. CDR1 is MNHGY, CDR2 SAAAGT, per germline. CDR3 size: 14 residues. CDR3 residues: CASLPTGGLHEQYF. Written as DNA, the CDR3 is TGTGCCAGTCTACCGACCGGAGGATTACACGAGCAGTACTTC.

The chain carries TRBV28 and TRBJ2-3; 10 nucleotides match TRBD2. Germline V CDR1 and CDR2: MDHEN, SYDVKM. This CDR3 has 18 residues. Unmatched junction bases numbered 12, after V lost 6 bases and J lost 0 bases. The CDR3 is CASRERGGLISSTDTQYF. The CDR3 bases are TGTGCCAGCAGGGAGCGGGGGGGCTTGATATCCAGCACAGATACGCAGTATTTT.